This paragraph reports one T cell receptor (beta chain). Its cognate antigen is unknown. These data originate in a study of cytomegalovirus exposure and HLA in healthy donors. On the study more broadly: As an earlier analysis found, some 170 million T cells yielded 90 million to 140 million unique TCR beta sequences. As released early, the data held approximately 80 million unique TCRs from HLA-typed donors. Overall study results and limits: Specificity for CMV antigens was confirmed in vitro for a few of the CMV-associated chains.

PCR amplification relied on 60 Vbeta primers (plus 13 Jbeta primers). The repertoire was sequenced with immunoSEQ multiplex PCR; TCRdb's copy has only in-frame clones and lacks some. In the table there are around 140,000 clones, roughly four fifths of which are singletons. The TCR was taken from a woman in her sixties in good health and CMV-seropositive. Sequencing used PBMCs.

CDR3 nucleotides: TGCGCCAGCAGCTCCGGGACATTGGGGGAGACCCAGTACTTC. Amino acid sequence: CASSSGTLGETQYF. The chain carries TRBV5-1 and TRBJ2-5, with D perhaps TRBD1 (6 bases). The V and J ends lost 3 bases and 5 bases respectively, with 14 bases between them. Germline assignment: CDR1 SGHRS and CDR2 YFSETQ. The CDR3 contains 14 residues. Complete variable domain (other parts from reference TRBV5-1 and TRBJ2-5): KAGVTQTPRYLIKTRGQQVTLSCSPISGHRSVSWYQQTPGQGLQFLFEYFSETQRNKGNFPGRFSGRQFSNSRSEMNVSTLELGDSALYLCASSSGTLGETQYFGPGTRLLVL.